Given below is one T cell receptor beta chain in context. No antigen is known for it. TCRdb called the 5' RACE reads again in MiXCR, with one record for every CDR3 protein. There are roughly 580,000 distinct CDR3 sequences in the sample; approximately 18% occur only once, and 12% lies in the top ten. This CDR3 is 18 amino acids long. The junction had 13 bases not matched to a gene; V was cut back by 0 bases and J by 4 bases. Germline assignment: CDR1 SGHRS and CDR2 YFSETQ. The data stem from a study of T-cell memory formation after mild COVID-19. Study-wide context: The two donors had largely donor-specific TCR clusters.

Findings of the study overall: Researchers found some responding clones in pre-infection memory, a sign that cross-reactive memory joined. Shrinking CD4+ clones resided mostly in CM and EM, and CD8+ ones in EMRA.

J is TRBJ1-1 and V is TRBV5-1; TRBD1 agrees at 9 bases. This receptor was identified in an adult woman who had mild COVID-19 (a few samples of this study predate the infection). Cell type and time point are not known. The sequencing input was PBMCs or a T cell subset sorted from them (not recorded which). The DNA for the CDR3 is TGCGCCAGCAGCTTGGAACCGGGACAGGGACCGTTGGGCACTGAAGCTTTCTTT. Its protein product is CASSLEPGQGPLGTEAFF.